A single sample is the source of the 20 T cell receptor beta chains below, sequenced in a study of T cells after yellow fever vaccination. One entry per CDR3 protein results from TCRdb running MiXCR on the 5' RACE reads. Of 250,000 or so distinct CDR3 sequences listed, about 7% are singletons. Sequenced material: CD4+ T cells sorted from PBMCs, taken 15 days after the yellow fever booster vaccination. The receptor set was obtained from a young man who received the YFV17D yellow fever vaccine.

This clonotype was seen many times. This rearrangement joins TRBV28 to TRBJ2-4, with D perhaps TRBD1 (5 bases). CDR3 length: 15 residues. Looked up from germline, CDR1 is MDHEN and CDR2 is SYDVKM. V shed 6 bases and J shed 0 bases, with 12 bases lying between them. CDR3 protein: CASSLKGLAKNIQYF. In DNA form, the CDR3 reads TGTGCCAGCAGCCTCAAGGGGTTAGCCAAAAACATTCAGTACTTC.

V usage is TRBV7-8 and J usage is TRBJ1-5; D is possibly TRBD1 (6 bases). Trimming left V 1 base short and J 2 bases short, with 9 bases between. The germline V gene has CDR1 SGHVS and CDR2 FQNEAQ. The CDR3 loop spans 15 amino acids. CDR3 amino acids: CASSLGGTRNQPQHF. The CDR3 nucleotides are TGTGCCAGCAGCTTAGGAGGGACACGCAATCAGCCCCAGCATTTT. The whole variable domain, filled in from reference TRBV7-8 and TRBJ1-5, reads GAGVSQSPRYKVAKRGQDVALRCDPISGHVSLFWYQQALGQGPEFLTYFQNEAQLDKSGLPSDRFFAERPEGSVSTLKIQRTQQEDSAVYLCASSLGGTRNQPQHFGDGTRLSIL.

This clonotype was detected only a few times. The rearrangement links TRBV20-1 to TRBJ2-7; TRBD2 is a possible D gene (6 bases). V lost 6 bases and J 3 bases, leaving 18 bases between the germline ends. This CDR3 comprises 14 residues. Germline V lookup: CDR1 DFQATT, CDR2 SNEGSKA (reference sequence). For the CDR3, the DNA is TGCAGTGCAAGCACCGGGACTCACGACTACGAGCAGTACTTC. As protein: CSASTGTHDYEQYF.

In this sample, this clonotype turned up a few times. V usage is TRBV10-3 and J usage is TRBJ2-1; D is ambiguous. V gave up 4 bases and J gave up 5 bases, with 9 bases separating them. Germline V gene data show CDR1 as ENHRY and CDR2 as SYGVKD. This CDR3 comprises 13 residues. The CDR3 sequence: CAISAGSDNEQFF. CDR3 in DNA: TGTGCCATCAGTGCTGGCTCAGACAATGAGCAGTTCTTC.

The V gene is TRBV29-1, the J gene TRBJ1-1, with D possibly being TRBD1 (6 bases). The germline V gene has CDR1 SQVTM and CDR2 ANQGSEA. The CDR3 covers 12 residues. With 7 bases removed from V and 3 bases from J, the gap between germline ends came to 12 bases. In DNA, the CDR3 is TGCAGCGCTAATAGACAGGACACTGAAGCTTTCTTT. Translating it yields CSANRQDTEAFF.

V is TRBV3-1 and J is TRBJ2-5; the match to TRBD2 covers 9 bases. V gave up 6 bases and J gave up 5 bases; unmatched junction bases: 4. In germline, CDR1 is LGHDT, CDR2 YNNKEL (reference sequence). This CDR3 has 13 amino acids. The CDR3 loop reads CASRGTSPETQYF. Written as DNA, the CDR3 is TGTGCCAGCAGGGGGACTAGCCCCGAGACCCAGTACTTC.

This clonotype has ten or more counts. The V and J genes are TRBV12-3 or TRBV12-4 and TRBJ2-1; D ambiguous. V was trimmed by 1 base and J by 3 bases, leaving 7 bases between them. The CDR3 totals 14 residues. In nucleotides, the CDR3 is TGTGCCAGCAGTTTAGTACAAGTCTACAATGAGCAGTTCTTC. Translation: CASSLVQVYNEQFF.

This clonotype was counted ten times or more. The chain links TRBV20-1 to TRBJ2-1, with 9 bases identical to TRBD2. CDR1 DFQATT and CDR2 SNEGSKA come from the germline V gene (reference sequence). The CDR3 contains 16 residues. Trimming cost V 6 bases and J 6 bases; bases outside gene matches: 15. CDR3: CSAPTLSGSYLNEQFF. The CDR3 nucleotides are TGCAGTGCCCCGACCCTTAGCGGGAGTTATCTCAATGAGCAGTTCTTC.

The sample holds many counts of this clonotype. This chain uses TRBV15 with TRBJ2-7; no reliable D call. The germline gives CDR1 LNHNV, CDR2 YYDKDF (reference sequence). This CDR3 is 13 amino acids long. V lost 5 bases and J lost 2, with 10 bases in between. In DNA form, the CDR3 reads TGTGCCACCAGCGGAACGGTAGCCTACGAGCAGTACTTC. Its protein product is CATSGTVAYEQYF. The complete variable domain, with remaining parts taken from reference TRBV15 and TRBJ2-7, reads DAMVIQNPRYQVTQFGKPVTLSCSQTLNHNVMYWYQQKSSQAPKLLFHYYDKDFNNEADTPDNFQSRRPNTSFCFLDIRSPGLGDTAMYLCATSGTVAYEQYFGPGTRLTVT.

At least ten counts were recorded for this clonotype. The chain is built from TRBV5-1 and TRBJ2-7, with a tentative D call TRBD2 (5 bases). The CDR3 totals 12 residues. The germline V and J ends were trimmed by 4 bases and 6 bases, with 11 bases remaining between them. The germline CDR1 and CDR2 sequences are SGHRS and YFSETQ. In DNA, the CDR3 is TGCGCCAGCAGCCCCGGACTTAGCGAGCAGTACTTC. Its protein product is CASSPGLSEQYF.

The chain links TRBV7-2 to TRBJ2-4, with TRBD2 identical over 9 bases. V lost 7 bases and J lost 14; bases outside the gene matches: 12. The CDR3 extends over 13 amino acids. CDR1 is SGHTA and CDR2 is FQGNSA in the germline V gene. The CDR3 is CASTGETSGRKYF. The CDR3 DNA is TGTGCCAGCACCGGGGAGACTAGCGGACGGAAGTACTTC.

This clonotype appeared a few times. The chain recombines TRBV29-1 with TRBJ1-5; 8 positions agree with TRBD1. V shed 7 bases and J 1 base; nucleotides not matched to a gene: 3. The germline V gene has CDR1 SQVTM and CDR2 ANQGSEA. CDR3 length: 13 residues. The CDR3 DNA is TGCAGCGCCGGACAGGGAAGCAATCAGCCCCAGCATTTT. It codes for CSAGQGSNQPQHF.

The sample holds a few counts of this clonotype. The rearrangement uses TRBV24-1 and TRBJ2-5; 12 bases match TRBD1. Trimming took 2 bases from V and 4 from J; bases not matched to a gene: 4. This CDR3 contains 16 residues. Germline CDR1 reads KGHDR; CDR2 reads SFDVKD. The CDR3 spells CATSDSGTGGPETQYF. The CDR3, as DNA: TGTGCCACCAGTGATTCCGGGACAGGGGGCCCAGAGACCCAGTACTTC.

This clonotype was seen a handful of times. The chain joins TRBV20-1 to TRBJ2-1; 11 bases match TRBD2. CDR1 and CDR2 from the germline V gene are DFQATT and SNEGSKA (reference sequence). This CDR3 contains 17 residues. V dropped 6 bases and J dropped 0; count of bases not matched to a gene: 10. The CDR3 DNA reads TGCAGTGCCAGGTCAGTTACTAGCGGGAGCTCCTACAATGAGCAGTTCTTC. This sequence encodes CSARSVTSGSSYNEQFF.

This clonotype was observed a handful of times. The chain combines TRBV20-1 with TRBJ2-3; TRBD2 matches 8 bases. Per the germline V gene, CDR1 is DFQATT and CDR2 is SNEGSKA (reference sequence). The V gene end was trimmed by 6 bases and the J gene end by 4 bases; junction bases not matched to a gene: 12. The CDR3 covers 15 residues. CDR3 sequence (DNA): TGCAGTGCCCCGGCGGGGGGACTAAGCCCAGATACGCAGTATTTT. Its translation: CSAPAGGLSPDTQYF.

The chain has TRBV24-1 and TRBJ2-1; 9 bases are a match to TRBD2. J gave up 1 base and V 0 bases, and 9 bases lay outside the gene matches. CDR1 is KGHDR, CDR2 SFDVKD, per germline. The CDR3 covers 19 residues. The CDR3 protein is CATSDLDLAGRGSYNEQFF. CDR3 DNA sequence: TGTGCCACCAGTGATTTGGACCTAGCGGGAAGGGGTTCCTACAATGAGCAGTTCTTC.

The chain combines TRBV28 with TRBJ2-5; a possible D gene is TRBD1 (8 bases). Trimming took 4 bases from V and 9 from J, leaving 15 bases between them. The V gene's germline CDR1 is MDHEN and CDR2 SYDVKM. This CDR3 spans 13 amino acids. The CDR3 region has the DNA TGTGCCAGCAGTTCTACAGGGGGGGATCCCCAGTACTTC. Amino acids: CASSSTGGDPQYF.

In this sample, this clonotype turned up a few times. V usage is TRBV6-5 and J usage is TRBJ2-7; 7 bases are a match to TRBD2. With V trimmed by 10 bases and J by 8 bases, 17 bases remained unmatched. The CDR3 spans 14 residues. CDR1 is MNHEY, CDR2 SVGAGI, per germline. This chain's CDR3 is CATRQTSNRFKQYF. The CDR3 region has the DNA TGTGCCACCCGCCAGACTAGCAATCGGTTTAAGCAGTACTTC.

V is TRBV20-1 and J is TRBJ2-7, with D tentatively TRBD1 (6 bases). Trimming cost V 3 bases and J 3 bases, with 18 bases left between them. This CDR3 comprises 15 residues. Germline CDR1 is DFQATT and CDR2 is SNEGSKA (reference sequence). The CDR3 DNA follows: TGCAGTGCTAGGAGGGGGTTGCGGGCACACTACGAGCAGTACTTC. It encodes CSARRGLRAHYEQYF.

The table lists this clonotype with a few counts. V and J are TRBV7-7 and TRBJ2-1, with D unresolved. V was trimmed by 5 bases and J by 8 bases, leaving 16 bases between them. The CDR3 length is 14 residues. Germline CDR1 SSHAT, CDR2 FNYEAQ (reference sequence). For the CDR3, the DNA is TGTGCCAGCAGCCGAGGACCGGTCGAACATGAGCAGTTCTTC. Its translation: CASSRGPVEHEQFF.